One sample yielded the 29 T cell receptor beta chains listed below, sequenced in a study of T cell responses to AZD1222 COVID-19 vaccine (dated by TCRdb to the early 2020s). The meaning of the sample's time point label: about 28 days (+/-7) after the second vaccine dose. Receptor amplification or capture employed the immunoSEQ multiplex PCR assay. As stored in TCRdb, this immuneACCESS dataset retains in-frame rearrangements with V and J assigned. A fraction of the clones does not appear; measured against another copy, unresolved V genes explain less than half of the discrepancy, and the remainder lacks a known reason. Within this sample are 110,000 to 150,000 clones, with around 93% of them counted one time only. The leading ten clones occupy roughly 3% of the sample. The sequencing here drew on peripheral blood, taken 28 days after the second AZD1222 dose. The receptors derive from an adult who received the AZD1222 COVID-19 vaccine.

V and J are TRBV27 and TRBJ2-2, with no clear D. The CDR3 consists of 15 residues. V was cut by 5 bases and J by 2 bases, with 12 bases left in between. Germline V lookup: CDR1 MNHEY, CDR2 SMNVEV (reference sequence). In DNA form, the CDR3 reads TGTGCCAGCAGTCCCATTAGCCCTAACACCGGGGAGCTGTTTTTT. As protein: CASSPISPNTGELFF.

The rearrangement joins TRBV5-1 to TRBJ1-2; unclear D gene. The germline V gene encodes CDR1 SGHRS and CDR2 YFSETQ. V was cut by 0 bases and J by 4 bases, with 16 bases left in between. This CDR3 spans 16 amino acids. CDR3 coding DNA: TGCGCCAGCAGCTTGGAACCGGGAACCCTTTCCTATGGCTACACCTTC. Its protein product is CASSLEPGTLSYGYTF.

Here the CDR3 reads CASSLRGPSSGNTIYF. DNA for the CDR3: TGTGCCAGCAGTTTGAGGGGCCCCAGCTCTGGAAACACCATATATTTT. The rearrangement uses TRBV28 and TRBJ1-3, with D possibly matching TRBD1 (5 bases). The germline V gene encodes CDR1 MDHEN and CDR2 SYDVKM. The V end lost 3 bases, the J end lost 0 bases, and 12 bases lay between the germline ends. The CDR3 is made up of 16 amino acids.

V is TRBV7-3 and J is TRBJ2-1, with 10 bases matching TRBD2. The CDR3 spans 19 residues. Germline-derived CDR1 and CDR2 are SGHTA and FQGTGA. V lost 3 bases and J lost 7; bases outside the gene matches: 18. CDR3 DNA: TGTGCCAGCAGCTTGAGGAGCGTTTTCCTAGCGGGAGCGGGGAATGAGCAGTTCTTC. The encoded protein is CASSLRSVFLAGAGNEQFF.

The V call is TRBV28, the J call TRBJ1-3, with D unresolved. The V gene lost 3 bases and the J gene lost 0 bases, with 6 bases spanning the gap. This CDR3 contains 14 residues. Germline V gives CDR1 MDHEN, CDR2 SYDVKM. The CDR3 region has the DNA TGTGCCAGCAGTTTTACAGACTCTGGAAACACCATATATTTT. Translating it yields CASSFTDSGNTIYF.

V is TRBV30 and J is TRBJ2-7; the match to TRBD1 covers 9 bases. Losses at the gene ends were 1 base for V and 0 bases for J; bases not matched to a gene: 4. The CDR3 runs 15 residues. Germline V gene data show CDR1 as GTSNPN and CDR2 as SVGIG (reference sequence). The CDR3 loop is CAWSAGTGSSYEQYF. The CDR3 DNA is TGTGCCTGGAGTGCTGGGACAGGGAGCTCCTACGAGCAGTACTTC.

The V call is TRBV7-8, the J call TRBJ1-4; 7 bases line up with TRBD1. This CDR3 spans 15 amino acids. Germline V gives CDR1 SGHVS, CDR2 FQNEAQ. Trimming cost V 1 base and J 8 bases; bases outside gene matches: 7. CDR3 nucleotide sequence: TGTGCCAGCAGCTTAGGGGCAGGGGGAGGCGAAAAACTGTTTTTT. Its protein is CASSLGAGGGEKLFF.

The chain couples TRBV13 to TRBJ2-2; 8 positions agree with TRBD1. CDR3 length equals 15 residues. Trimming cost V 5 bases and J 5 bases; bases outside gene matches: 7. The germline gives CDR1 PRHDT, CDR2 FYEKMQ (reference sequence). The CDR3 reads CASSLPDRATGELFF. CDR3 coding DNA: TGTGCCAGCAGCCTCCCGGACAGGGCGACCGGGGAGCTGTTTTTT.

The chain has TRBV27 and TRBJ2-1; 10 positions agree with TRBD2. Germline V lookup: CDR1 MNHEY, CDR2 SMNVEV (reference sequence). The trim removed 8 bases at V and 4 bases at J, leaving 8 bases unmatched. The CDR3 totals 15 residues. The CDR3 coding sequence is TGTGCCAGCGGGGAGCTAGCGGGAGCATACAATGAGCAGTTCTTC. It specifies CASGELAGAYNEQFF.

The chain combines TRBV7-2 with TRBJ1-5; tentatively, D is TRBD1 (5 bases). The CDR3 runs 15 residues. Germline V gives CDR1 SGHTA, CDR2 FQGNSA. Trimming shortened V by 3 bases and J by 7 bases, and 16 bases separated the two germline ends. The chain's CDR3 is CASSFGAAGVQPQHF. Written as DNA, the CDR3 is TGTGCCAGCAGCTTTGGGGCGGCGGGGGTACAGCCCCAGCATTTT.

The chain links TRBV9 to TRBJ2-3; D uncertain. CDR1 is SGDLS and CDR2 is YYNGEE in the germline V gene. Trimming stripped 3 bases from V and 4 bases from J, with 12 bases between. There are 14 residues in the CDR3. CDR3 bases: TGTGCCAGCAGCGCGCAATCTATGCCAGATACGCAGTATTTT. It yields the protein CASSAQSMPDTQYF.

CDR3 amino acids: CASSLQGAGGEQYF. In DNA form, the CDR3 reads TGTGCCAGCAGCTTACAGGGCGCGGGGGGCGAGCAGTACTTC. The rearrangement joins TRBV7-2 to TRBJ2-7, with 8 bases that match TRBD2. V was pared by 2 bases and J by 6 bases, with 6 bases of the junction left unmatched. The CDR3 consists of 14 residues. In germline, CDR1 is SGHTA, CDR2 FQGNSA. The full variable domain, its missing parts supplied by reference TRBV7-2 and TRBJ2-7, is GAGVSQSPSNKVTEKGKDVELRCDPISGHTALYWYRQSLGQGLEFLIYFQGNSAPDKSGLPSDRFSAERTGGSVSTLTIQRTQQEDSAVYLCASSLQGAGGEQYFGPGTRLTVT.

CDR3 nucleotides: TGTGCCAGCAGCTTTGAGGCAGGGGATTACAATGAGCAGTTCTTC. Its protein product is CASSFEAGDYNEQFF. V usage is TRBV7-3 and J usage is TRBJ2-1, with D maybe TRBD1 (6 bases). The CDR3 covers 15 residues. V gave up 3 bases and J gave up 4 bases, with 13 bases separating them. The germline CDR1 and CDR2 sequences are SGHTA and FQGTGA. The complete variable domain, with remaining parts taken from reference TRBV7-3 and TRBJ2-1, reads GAGVSQTPSNKVTEKGKYVELRCDPISGHTALYWYRQSLGQGPEFLIYFQGTGAADDSGLPNDRFFAVRPEGSVSTLKIQRTERGDSAVYLCASSFEAGDYNEQFFGPGTRLTVL.

The chain is built from TRBV18 and TRBJ1-4, with TRBD1 as a possible D gene (5 bases). V dropped 3 bases and J dropped 2 bases, with 10 bases sitting between them. Germline assignment: CDR1 KGHSH and CDR2 LQKENI. This CDR3 is built from 15 residues. The CDR3 nucleotides are TGTGCCAGCTCACCGGTGACAGCCACTAATGAAAAACTGTTTTTT. It yields the protein CASSPVTATNEKLFF.

This clone was counted a single time. The chain joins TRBV6-2 or TRBV6-3 to TRBJ2-3; no firm D call. Germline V gives CDR1 MNHEY, CDR2 SVGEGT. Trimming pared 2 bases from V and 4 bases from J, leaving 19 bases between. The CDR3 extends over 17 amino acids. Here the CDR3 reads CASSYRKADPISDTQYF. CDR3 coding DNA: TGTGCCAGCAGTTACAGGAAGGCAGACCCTATATCAGATACGCAGTATTTT.

The gene calls are TRBV7-2 and TRBJ1-5, with D perhaps TRBD1 (5 bases). Germline-derived CDR1 and CDR2 are SGHTA and FQGNSA. Trimming took 2 bases from V and 2 from J, leaving 13 bases between them. The CDR3 is 16 residues long. CDR3 amino acids: CASSLIQGRGNQPQHF. The CDR3 DNA follows: TGTGCCAGCAGCTTAATCCAGGGACGGGGCAATCAGCCCCAGCATTTT.

This chain connects TRBV19 to TRBJ1-5; a possible D gene is TRBD1 (5 bases). V shed 2 bases and J shed 9 bases, with 8 bases lying between them. In germline, CDR1 is LNHDA, CDR2 SQIVND (reference sequence). The CDR3 runs to 12 residues. Here the CDR3 reads CASSIRGTPQHF. Written as DNA, the CDR3 is TGTGCCAGTAGTATAAGGGGAACGCCCCAGCATTTT.

There are a few counts of this clone. The V gene is TRBV28, the J gene TRBJ2-7; D perhaps matches TRBD1 (9 bases). V shed 6 bases and J shed 2 bases, with 20 bases lying between them. In germline, CDR1 is MDHEN, CDR2 SYDVKM. The CDR3 extends over 16 amino acids. The CDR3 spells CASRWGGGTGPYEQYF. The CDR3 nucleotides are TGTGCCAGCAGATGGGGCGGGGGGACAGGGCCCTACGAGCAGTACTTC.

This chain uses TRBV6-6 with TRBJ1-4, with TRBD1 matching over 7 bases. CDR1 MNHNY and CDR2 SVGAGI come from the germline V gene (reference sequence). The J segment lost 8 bases and the V segment lost 7 bases, leaving 13 bases of the junction unmatched. The length of the CDR3 is 15 residues. CDR3 amino acids: CASIPGGGSAEKLFF. In DNA, the CDR3 is TGTGCCAGCATCCCAGGGGGGGGCTCGGCGGAAAAACTGTTTTTT.

This chain connects TRBV19 to TRBJ2-3, with D possibly matching TRBD1 (6 bases). Germline V lookup: CDR1 LNHDA, CDR2 SQIVND (reference sequence). V was clipped by 5 bases and J by 5 bases, with 8 bases between them. The CDR3 consists of 12 residues. CDR3 DNA sequence: TGTGCCAGTAGTTTACAGGGAGATACGCAGTATTTT. Amino acid sequence: CASSLQGDTQYF.

CDR3 sequence (DNA): TGTGCCAGCAGTCGGGGGCCCTACGAGCAGTACTTC. This encodes CASSRGPYEQYF. This chain joins TRBV6-1 and TRBJ2-7; D tentatively reads TRBD1 or TRBD2 (6 bases each). Deletions cut 5 bases from V and 2 bases from J, with 7 bases between. CDR1 and CDR2 from the germline V gene are MNHNS and SASEGT. This CDR3 comprises 12 residues.

In this sample, this clone turned up once. Other nucleotide sequences from this sample produce the same CDR3. The rearrangement joins TRBV28 to TRBJ1-2; TRBD1 is a possible D gene (5 bases). V was trimmed by 2 bases and J by 4 bases, leaving 11 bases between them. CDR3 length equals 14 residues. Germline lookup yields CDR1 MDHEN and CDR2 SYDVKM. CDR3 loop: CASSLGQGGYGYTF. The DNA of the CDR3 is TGTGCCAGCAGTTTAGGGCAGGGCGGCTATGGCTACACCTTC.

The J gene is TRBJ2-5, the V gene TRBV20-1, with unresolved D. Germline CDR1 reads DFQATT; CDR2 reads SNEGSKA (reference sequence). The CDR3 is 13 residues long. V was shortened by 3 bases and J by 5 bases, with 13 bases between the two germline ends. CDR3 nucleotide sequence: TGCAGTGCTAGTACCCACCTAGAGGAGACCCAGTACTTC. Amino acids: CSASTHLEETQYF.

The chain joins TRBV3-1 (or the pseudogene TRBV3-2) to TRBJ1-6; weak D call: TRBD1 (6 bases). CDR3 length equals 15 residues. Germline V CDR1 and CDR2: LGHDT, YNNKEL (reference sequence). The germline V and J ends were trimmed by 2 bases and 4 bases, with 9 bases remaining between them. This CDR3 is CASSQQQGYNSPLHF. Written as DNA, the CDR3 is TGTGCCAGCAGCCAACAACAGGGTTATAATTCACCCCTCCACTTT.

The CDR3: CASSGRGPAKNIQYF. The CDR3 nucleotides are TGTGCCAGCAGTGGCAGGGGACCGGCCAAAAACATTCAGTACTTC. The chain employs TRBV2 and TRBJ2-4, with D possibly TRBD1 on 6 matching bases. Per germline, CDR1 SNHLY and CDR2 FYNNEI. The V end lost 4 bases, the J end lost 1 base, and 11 bases lay between the germline ends. The CDR3 length is 15 residues.

This clone was seen more than once but under ten times. This chain links TRBV13 with TRBJ2-3; D is uncertain. This CDR3 contains 12 residues. The V end lost 2 bases, the J end lost 6 bases, and 6 bases lay between the germline ends. Germline CDR1 is PRHDT and CDR2 is FYEKMQ (reference sequence). As DNA, the CDR3 is TGTGCCAGCAGCTTATTGGCCGATACGCAGTATTTT. It translates to CASSLLADTQYF. Based on the CDR3 plus reference TRBV13 and TRBJ2-3, the full variable domain is AAGVIQSPRHLIKEKRETATLKCYPIPRHDTVYWYQQGPGQDPQFLISFYEKMQSDKGSIPDRFSAQQFSDYHSELNMSSLELGDSALYFCASSLLADTQYFGPGTRLTVL.

The gene calls are TRBV28 and TRBJ1-6, with D uncertain. The CDR3 is made up of 15 amino acids. Germline V gene data show CDR1 as MDHEN and CDR2 as SYDVKM. V lost 0 bases, J lost 9 bases, and 12 bases lay in between. This chain's CDR3 is CASSLWGSVSSPLHF. CDR3 bases: TGTGCCAGCAGTTTATGGGGGTCTGTTAGTTCACCCCTCCACTTT.

The rearrangement links TRBV5-6 to TRBJ1-3; D remains unclear. The CDR3 is 17 residues long. Germline loops: CDR1 SGHDT, CDR2 YYEEEE. Trimming left V 1 base short and J 0 bases short, with 14 bases between. The CDR3 region is CASSLRSLFISGNTIYF. CDR3 nucleotides: TGTGCCAGCAGCTTGCGATCCTTATTTATCTCTGGAAACACCATATATTTT.

V gene TRBV28 combines with J gene TRBJ2-2; D gene ambiguous. The CDR3 runs 17 residues. The V gene's germline CDR1 is MDHEN and CDR2 SYDVKM. The V and J ends lost 7 bases and 0 bases respectively, with 18 bases between them. The CDR3, as DNA: TGTGCCAGCATACCCGTACCCGGCGGACCGAACACCGGGGAGCTGTTTTTT. It encodes CASIPVPGGPNTGELFF.